This T cell receptor beta chain was identified in a study of T cell changes during pregnancy in multiple sclerosis. Only in-frame clones appear in the TCRdb table, and some are missing; sequencing was by immunoSEQ multiplex PCR. Of 30,000 to 40,000 clones in the sample, 88% were seen once. Germline values: CDR1 SGHNT, CDR2 YYREEE (reference sequence). V was clipped by 4 bases and J by 5 bases, with 18 bases between them. This CDR3 has 15 residues. This clone was counted once. The source of this sequence is a female donor with multiple sclerosis, enrolled in a pregnancy study. V is TRBV5-4 and J is TRBJ1-1, with D tentatively TRBD1 (5 bases). This specimen was CD8+ T cells from peripheral blood mononuclear cells, taken in the third trimester of pregnancy. The CDR3 protein is CASSLGAGGGTEAFF. CDR3 coding DNA: TGTGCCAGCAGCCTGGGAGCGGGGGGAGGGACTGAAGCTTTCTTT.